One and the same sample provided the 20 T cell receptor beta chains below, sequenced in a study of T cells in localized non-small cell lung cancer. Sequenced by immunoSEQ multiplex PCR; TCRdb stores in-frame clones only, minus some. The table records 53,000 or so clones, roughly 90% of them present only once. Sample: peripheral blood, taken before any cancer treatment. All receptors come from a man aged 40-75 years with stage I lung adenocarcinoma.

The CDR3 DNA follows: TGTGCCAGCAGCTTAGACTTGGGGTCGGGCACTGAAGCTTTCTTT. It specifies CASSLDLGSGTEAFF. The chain uses TRBV11-2 and TRBJ1-1, with D unresolved. V was shortened by 0 bases and J by 4 bases, with 12 bases between the two germline ends. CDR1 is SGHAT, CDR2 FQNNGV, per germline. The CDR3 loop spans 15 amino acids. The full variable domain, its missing parts supplied by reference TRBV11-2 and TRBJ1-1, is EAGVAQSPRYKIIEKRQSVAFWCNPISGHATLYWYQQILGQGPKLLIQFQNNGVVDDSQLPKDRFSAERLKGVDSTLKIQPAKLEDSAVYLCASSLDLGSGTEAFFGQGTRLTVV.

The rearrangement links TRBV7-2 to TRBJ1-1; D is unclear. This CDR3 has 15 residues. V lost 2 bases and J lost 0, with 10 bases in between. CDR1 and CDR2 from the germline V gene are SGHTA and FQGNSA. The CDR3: CASSLWGALNTEAFF. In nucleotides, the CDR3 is TGTGCCAGCAGCTTATGGGGAGCCCTGAACACTGAAGCTTTCTTT. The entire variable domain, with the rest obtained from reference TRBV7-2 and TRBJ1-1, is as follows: GAGVSQSPSNKVTEKGKDVELRCDPISGHTALYWYRQSLGQGLEFLIYFQGNSAPDKSGLPSDRFSAERTGGSVSTLTIQRTQQEDSAVYLCASSLWGALNTEAFFGQGTRLTVV.

The CDR3 loop is CASSQVPPLGQRSYEQYF. The CDR3 DNA reads as TGCGCCAGCAGCCAAGTCCCCCCTCTGGGACAGCGCTCCTACGAGCAGTACTTC. The chain links TRBV4-1 to TRBJ2-7; 7 positions agree with TRBD1. CDR3 length equals 18 residues. V trimming: 1 base; J trimming: 0 bases; junction bases outside the gene matches: 12. Germline CDR1 MGHRA, CDR2 YSYEKL.

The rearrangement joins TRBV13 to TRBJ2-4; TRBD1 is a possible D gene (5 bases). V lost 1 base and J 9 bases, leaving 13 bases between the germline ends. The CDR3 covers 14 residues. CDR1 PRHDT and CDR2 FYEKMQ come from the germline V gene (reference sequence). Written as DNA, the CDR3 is TGTGCCAGCAGCTTAGAAGGGGTTAGGAGCATTCAGTACTTC. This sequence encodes CASSLEGVRSIQYF.

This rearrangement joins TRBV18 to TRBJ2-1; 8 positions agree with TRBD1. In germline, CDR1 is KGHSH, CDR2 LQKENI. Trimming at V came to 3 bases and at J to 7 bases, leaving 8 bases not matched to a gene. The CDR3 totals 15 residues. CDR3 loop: CASSPPDRAGNEQFF. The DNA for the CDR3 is TGTGCCAGCTCACCTCCGGACAGGGCGGGTAATGAGCAGTTCTTC.

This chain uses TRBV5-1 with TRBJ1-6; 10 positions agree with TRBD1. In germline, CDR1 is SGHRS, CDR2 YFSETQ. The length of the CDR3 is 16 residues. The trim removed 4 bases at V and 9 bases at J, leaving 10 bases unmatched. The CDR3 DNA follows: TGCGCCAGCAGCAGGGGACAGGGGACGTCGGGTTCACCCCTCCACTTT. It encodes CASSRGQGTSGSPLHF.

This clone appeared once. CDR3 amino acids: CASSRTGGPTQYF. As DNA, the CDR3 is TGTGCCAGCAGCCGAACAGGGGGCCCGACCCAGTACTTC. This chain connects TRBV7-9 to TRBJ2-5; 9 bases align to TRBD1. Germline V gene sequence: CDR1 SEHNR, CDR2 FQNEAQ (reference sequence). V was pared by 5 bases and J by 7 bases, with 5 bases of the junction left unmatched. The CDR3 runs to 13 residues. The whole variable domain, filled in from reference TRBV7-9 and TRBJ2-5, reads DTGVSQNPRHKITKRGQNVTFRCDPISEHNRLYWYRQTLGQGPEFLTYFQNEAQLEKSRLLSDRFSAERPKGSFSTLEIQRTEQGDSAMYLCASSRTGGPTQYFGPGTRLLVL.

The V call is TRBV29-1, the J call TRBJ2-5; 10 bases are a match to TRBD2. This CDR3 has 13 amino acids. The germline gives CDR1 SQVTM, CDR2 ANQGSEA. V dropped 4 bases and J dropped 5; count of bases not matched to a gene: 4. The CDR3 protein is CSVVAGGLETQYF. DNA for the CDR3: TGCAGCGTTGTAGCGGGAGGTTTGGAGACCCAGTACTTC.

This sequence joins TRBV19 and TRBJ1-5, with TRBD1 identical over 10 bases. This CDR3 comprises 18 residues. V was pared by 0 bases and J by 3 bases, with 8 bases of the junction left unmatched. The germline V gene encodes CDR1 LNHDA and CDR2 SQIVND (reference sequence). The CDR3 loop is CASSIDLRQGAFNQPQHF. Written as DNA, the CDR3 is TGTGCCAGTAGTATAGATTTGCGACAGGGGGCCTTCAATCAGCCCCAGCATTTT. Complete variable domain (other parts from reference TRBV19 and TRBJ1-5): DGGITQSPKYLFRKEGQNVTLSCEQNLNHDAMYWYRQDPGQGLRLIYYSQIVNDFQKGDIAEGYSVSREKKESFPLTVTSAQKNPTAFYLCASSIDLRQGAFNQPQHFGDGTRLSIL.

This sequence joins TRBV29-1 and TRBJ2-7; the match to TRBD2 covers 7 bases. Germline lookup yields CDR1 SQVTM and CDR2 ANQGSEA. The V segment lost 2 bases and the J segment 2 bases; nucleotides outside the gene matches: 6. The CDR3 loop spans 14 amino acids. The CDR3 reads CSVEKRGGTYEQYF. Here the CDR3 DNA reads TGCAGCGTTGAAAAGCGCGGGGGTACCTACGAGCAGTACTTC.

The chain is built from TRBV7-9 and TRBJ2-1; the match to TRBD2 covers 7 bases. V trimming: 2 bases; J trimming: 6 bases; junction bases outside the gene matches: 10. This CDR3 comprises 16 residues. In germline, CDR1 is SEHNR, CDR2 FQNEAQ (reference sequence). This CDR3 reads CASSLSGGGRINEQFF. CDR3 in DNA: TGTGCCAGCAGCTTATCGGGGGGAGGGCGGATCAATGAGCAGTTCTTC.

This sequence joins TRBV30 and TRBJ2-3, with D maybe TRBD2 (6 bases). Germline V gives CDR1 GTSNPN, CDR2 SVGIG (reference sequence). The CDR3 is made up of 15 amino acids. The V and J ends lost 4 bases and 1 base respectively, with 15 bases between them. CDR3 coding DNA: TGTGCCTGGAAATTGATTGGAGGGGGCACAGATACGCAGTATTTT. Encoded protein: CAWKLIGGGTDTQYF.

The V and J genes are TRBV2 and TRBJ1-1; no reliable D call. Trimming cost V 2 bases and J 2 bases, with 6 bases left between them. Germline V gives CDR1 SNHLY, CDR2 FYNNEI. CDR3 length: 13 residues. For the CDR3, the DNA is TGTGCCAGCAGTGAAACCGACAACACTGAAGCTTTCTTT. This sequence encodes CASSETDNTEAFF.

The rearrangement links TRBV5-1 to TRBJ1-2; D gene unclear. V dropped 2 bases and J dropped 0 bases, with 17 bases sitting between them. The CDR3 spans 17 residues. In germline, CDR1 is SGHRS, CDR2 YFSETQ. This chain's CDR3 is CASSLGFEADPNYGYTF. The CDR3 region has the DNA TGCGCCAGCAGCTTAGGTTTCGAGGCAGACCCTAACTATGGCTACACCTTC.

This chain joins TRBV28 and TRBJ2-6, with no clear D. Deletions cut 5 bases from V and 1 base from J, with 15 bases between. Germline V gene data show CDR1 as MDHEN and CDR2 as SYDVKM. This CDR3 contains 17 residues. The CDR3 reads CASSIKAWSSGANVLTF. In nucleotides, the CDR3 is TGTGCCAGCAGTATTAAGGCGTGGTCATCTGGGGCCAACGTCCTGACTTTC.

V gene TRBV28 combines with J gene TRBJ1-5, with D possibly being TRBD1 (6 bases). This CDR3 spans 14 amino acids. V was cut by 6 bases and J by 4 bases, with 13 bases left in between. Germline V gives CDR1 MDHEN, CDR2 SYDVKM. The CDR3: CASRRNRDNQPQHF. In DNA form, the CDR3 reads TGTGCCAGCAGGAGGAACAGGGATAATCAGCCCCAGCATTTT.

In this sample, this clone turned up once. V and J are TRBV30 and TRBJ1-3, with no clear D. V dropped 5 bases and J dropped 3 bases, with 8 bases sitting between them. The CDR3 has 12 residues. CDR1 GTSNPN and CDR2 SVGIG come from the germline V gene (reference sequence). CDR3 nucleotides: TGTGCCTGGGGGAGGGATGGAAACACCATATATTTT. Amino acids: CAWGRDGNTIYF.

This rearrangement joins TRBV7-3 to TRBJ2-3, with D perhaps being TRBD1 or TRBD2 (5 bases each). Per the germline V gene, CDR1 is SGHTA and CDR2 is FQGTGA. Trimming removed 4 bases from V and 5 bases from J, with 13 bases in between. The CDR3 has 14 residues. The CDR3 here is CASSSGTRGDTQYF. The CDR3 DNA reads TGTGCCAGCAGCTCCGGGACCCGCGGAGATACGCAGTATTTT. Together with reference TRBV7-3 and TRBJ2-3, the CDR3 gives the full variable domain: GAGVSQTPSNKVTEKGKYVELRCDPISGHTALYWYRQSLGQGPEFLIYFQGTGAADDSGLPNDRFFAVRPEGSVSTLKIQRTERGDSAVYLCASSSGTRGDTQYFGPGTRLTVL.

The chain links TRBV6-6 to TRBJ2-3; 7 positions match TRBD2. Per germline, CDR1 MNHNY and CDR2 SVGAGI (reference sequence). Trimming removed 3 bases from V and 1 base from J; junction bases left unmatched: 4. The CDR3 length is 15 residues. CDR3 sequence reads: CASSYWGGRTDTQYF. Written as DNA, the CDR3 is TGTGCCAGCAGTTATTGGGGGGGACGCACAGATACGCAGTATTTT.

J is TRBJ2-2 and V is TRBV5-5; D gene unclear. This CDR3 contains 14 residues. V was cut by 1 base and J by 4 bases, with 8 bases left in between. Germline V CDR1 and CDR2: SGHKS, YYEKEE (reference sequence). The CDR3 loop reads CASSLWVGTGELFF. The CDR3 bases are TGTGCCAGCAGCTTGTGGGTCGGCACCGGGGAGCTGTTTTTT.